This TCR beta chain was identified during a study of shared clonotypes between healthy human individuals. In the study overall: Each donor's CD8 memory used one plate, CD8 naive two, each CD4 subset three.

CDR1 LNHDA and CDR2 SQIVND come from the germline V gene (reference sequence). This CDR3 region has 14 residues. V lost 3 bases to trimming and J lost 2 bases, with 11 bases between them. TCRdb keeps only in-frame clones here, not all; method: immunoSEQ multiplex PCR. Here the sample spans millions of clones, roughly 91% being singletons. About this clone itself: Its antigen remains unknown. This specimen includes other DNA sequences encoding the same CDR3.

General study findings and limits: Sample collection involved blood only; tissue repertoires are likely different.

Positively selected for CCR7, the CD45RO-negative cells used as naive CD8 cells excluded terminally differentiated effector memory CD45RA+ cells. Healthy adults negative for HIV, lacking recent acute infections or vaccinations, served as donors. This chain connects TRBV19 to TRBJ2-7; D is tentatively TRBD1 or TRBD2 (5 bases each). Source material: naive CD8+ T cells from PBMCs. This clonotype was obtained from a man aged 18 to 29 in good health. Some clones in this sample may be carry-over from other donors' samples. The CDR3, as DNA: TGTGCCAGTAGTATCGGGACGGATACCTACGAGCAGTACTTC. Encoded protein: CASSIGTDTYEQYF.